This TCR beta chain came from a study of cytomegalovirus exposure and HLA in healthy donors. About the study: A prior study identified 100 million to 130 million unique TCR beta sequences from about 200 million T cells.

As for this clone: Its antigen is unidentified.

The CDR3 is made up of 14 amino acids. CDR1 is SGDLS, CDR2 YYNGEE, per germline. Trimming cost V 2 bases and J 0 bases, with 9 bases left between them. Study-level results: A prior analysis recorded that most TCR beta V segments were productive about 87% or about 30% of the time. There were over 150 TCR beta chains listed as cytomegalovirus-associated.

The PCR used 60 Vbeta and 13 Jbeta primers. This table comes from immunoSEQ multiplex PCR, and its TCRdb copy is limited to in-frame clones, with some not included. Counted here are some 180,000 clones, 70% to 80% occurring once; the ten biggest clones make up around 1.9%. The sample consisted of PBMCs. V usage is TRBV9 and J usage is TRBJ2-7; D uncertain. The TCR comes from a man aged 25 to 45 in good health and CMV-seronegative. The CDR3 region is CASSVDTRSYEQYF. The CDR3 DNA sequence: TGTGCCAGCAGCGTTGACACCCGCTCCTACGAGCAGTACTTC.